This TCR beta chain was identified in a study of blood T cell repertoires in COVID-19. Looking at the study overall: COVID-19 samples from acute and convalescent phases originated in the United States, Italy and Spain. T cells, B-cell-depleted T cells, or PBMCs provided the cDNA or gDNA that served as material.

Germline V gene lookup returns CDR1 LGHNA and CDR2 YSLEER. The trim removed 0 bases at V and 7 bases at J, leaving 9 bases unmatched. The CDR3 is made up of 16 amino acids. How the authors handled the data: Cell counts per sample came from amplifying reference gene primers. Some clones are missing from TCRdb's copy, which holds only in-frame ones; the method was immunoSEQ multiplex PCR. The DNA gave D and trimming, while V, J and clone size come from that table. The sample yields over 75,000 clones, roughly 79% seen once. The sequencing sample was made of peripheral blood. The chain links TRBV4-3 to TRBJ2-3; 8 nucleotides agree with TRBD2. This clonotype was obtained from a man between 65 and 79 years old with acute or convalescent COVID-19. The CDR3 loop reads CASSQDVSGRGNTQYF. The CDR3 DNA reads TGCGCCAGCAGCCAAGATGTGAGCGGGAGAGGTAATACGCAGTATTTT.